Reported below is one T cell receptor beta chain. TCRdb keeps only in-frame clones here, not all; method: immunoSEQ multiplex PCR. The repertoire holds a few hundred thousand clones, with roughly 84% as singletons. This CDR3 has 16 amino acids. Trimming pared 0 bases from V and 4 bases from J, leaving 16 bases between. Germline CDR1 is MNHEY and CDR2 is SMNVEV (reference sequence). This entry comes from a study of shared clonotypes between healthy human individuals. This TCR was recovered from a man aged 18-30 years in good health. Sample: memory CD8+ T cells sorted from blood. The subset denotes: CD45RO+ cells pooled with CCR7-negative TemRA cells. The genes are TRBV27 and TRBJ2-7; D possibly matches TRBD1 or TRBD2 (5 bases each). This chain's CDR3 is CASSLSGGQWFYEQYF. CDR3 DNA sequence: TGTGCCAGCAGTTTATCAGGAGGACAATGGTTTTACGAGCAGTACTTC.